This is a list of T cell receptor beta chains from one sample in a study of cytomegalovirus exposure and HLA in healthy donors. TCRdb's table, derived via immunoSEQ multiplex PCR, lists solely in-frame clones and lacks some. The sample records about 210,000 clones, around 80% being singletons. Sequencing input: PBMCs. The receptor set was obtained from a boy between 10 and 17 years old in good health and CMV-seronegative. The CDR3 runs from the conserved cysteine through the conserved F or W. The D gene is left open where the match is weak. Rows give clone size only sometimes, using once, few, many, or a class for an expanded clone.

TRBJ1-2,TRBD1,-,TRBV10-3,CAISMTGVSGYTF,TGTGCCATTTCAATGACAGGGGTGAGCGGCTACACCTTC
TRBJ2-1,-,once,TRBV6-5,CASSEGLSHPGQFF,TGTGCCAGCAGTGAGGGACTTAGCCATCCAGGGCAGTTCTTC
TRBJ1-1,TRBD1,-,TRBV6-6,CASSYSWDRGVTEAFF,TGTGCCAGCAGTTACTCATGGGACAGGGGGGTCACTGAAGCTTTCTTT
TRBJ2-2,-,-,TRBV30,CAWSGTRVPTGELFF,TGTGCCTGGAGTGGGACGAGGGTTCCGACCGGGGAGCTGTTTTTT
TRBJ1-1,-,-,TRBV7-6,CASSLSQGGNTEAFF,TGTGCCAGCAGCTTGAGTCAGGGAGGGAACACTGAAGCTTTCTTT
TRBJ2-2,-,-,TRBV19,CASSIIGSTGELFF,TGTGCCAGTAGTATTATCGGTAGCACCGGGGAGCTGTTTTTT
TRBJ2-7,TRBD2,-,TRBV10-3,CAIASGGISYEQYF,TGTGCCATTGCTAGCGGGGGGATCTCCTACGAGCAGTACTTC
TRBJ2-7,-,-,TRBV10-2,CASGGPERAEQYF,TGCGCCAGCGGGGGCCCCGAAAGGGCTGAGCAGTACTTC
TRBJ2-2,-,-,TRBV19,CARRIRTGELFF,TGTGCGAGGAGGATTCGCACCGGGGAGCTGTTTTTT
TRBJ1-2,TRBD1,few,TRBV27,CASSLGQGDFNYGYTF,TGTGCCAGCAGTTTGGGACAGGGGGATTTTAACTATGGCTACACCTTC
TRBJ1-4,-,once,TRBV7-8,CASSSAAGGREKLFF,TGTGCCAGCAGCTCGGCGGCTGGAGGACGAGAAAAACTGTTTTTT
TRBJ2-2,TRBD2,-,TRBV5-1,CASSLSLAGGITGELFF,TGCGCCAGCAGCTTGTCCCTAGCGGGGGGGATCACCGGGGAGCTGTTTTTT
TRBJ2-7,-,-,TRBV5-1,CASSLLEDEQYF,TGCGCCAGCAGCTTGCTAGAGGACGAGCAGTACTTC
TRBJ1-3,TRBD1,-,TRBV5-1,CASSLAQGGNTIYF,TGCGCCAGCAGCTTGGCACAGGGGGGAAACACCATATATTTT